The present TCR beta chain was sequenced within a study of CD8+ T cells in alopecia areata. The wider study: It was oral tofacitinib, at 5 to 10 mg twice daily, that treated patients received.

This clone turned up a few times. V lost 1 base to trimming and J lost 0 bases, with 11 bases between them. Per germline, CDR1 SGHRS and CDR2 YFSETQ. CDR3 size: 16 residues. Extracted RNA was reverse transcribed into cDNA, the sequencing template. Clones were read by immunoSEQ multiplex PCR, and TCRdb kept only the in-frame ones, dropping some. The sample contains 120,000 to 150,000 clones, around 50% of which appear only once. Alopecia areata patients gave lesional scalp punch biopsies and peripheral blood samples. PBMCs provided sorted CD4+ and CD8+ T cells. The chain links TRBV5-1 to TRBJ2-1; a possible D gene is TRBD2 (6 bases). Sequencing was carried out using CD4+ T cells sorted from blood. The clonotype originates from a human donor with alopecia areata. CDR3 nucleotides: TGCGCCAGCAGCTTGCGCATGACTAGCTCCTACAATGAGCAGTTCTTC. Translating it yields CASSLRMTSSYNEQFF.